This T cell receptor (beta chain) was sequenced in a study of cytomegalovirus exposure and HLA in healthy donors. Study-wide findings and caveats: Among the most significant clusters, several appeared linked to common viral pathogens in a later analysis.

The PCR had 60 Vbeta and 13 Jbeta primers. Data came from immunoSEQ multiplex PCR; TCRdb stores just in-frame clones and leaves some out. The sample contains roughly 170,000 clones, roughly 80% of which appear only once. This clone came up once. Its antigen is undetermined. The CDR3 is 14 amino acids. Germline V gene sequence: CDR1 LNHDA, CDR2 SQIVND (reference sequence). After removal of 5 bases from V and 5 bases from J, the junction contained 7 bases not matched to a gene. The chain links TRBV19 to TRBJ1-1; 8 bases map to TRBD1. Sequencing was carried out using PBMCs. This TCR derives from a woman aged 50 to 60 in good health and CMV-seropositive. CDR3 nucleotides: TGTGCCAGTAGTGGAGGACAGGGCTGGACTGAAGCTTTCTTT. This codes for CASSGGQGWTEAFF.